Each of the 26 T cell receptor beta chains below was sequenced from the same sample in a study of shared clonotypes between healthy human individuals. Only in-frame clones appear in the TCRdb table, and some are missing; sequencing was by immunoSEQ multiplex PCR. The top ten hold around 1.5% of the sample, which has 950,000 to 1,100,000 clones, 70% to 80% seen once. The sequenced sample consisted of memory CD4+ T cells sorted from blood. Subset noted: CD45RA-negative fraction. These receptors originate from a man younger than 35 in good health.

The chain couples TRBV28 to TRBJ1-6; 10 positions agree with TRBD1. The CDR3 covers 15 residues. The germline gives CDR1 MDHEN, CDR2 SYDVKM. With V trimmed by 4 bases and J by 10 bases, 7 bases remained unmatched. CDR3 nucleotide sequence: TGTGCCAGCAGTTCCCGACAGGGGGCCTGGTCACCCCTCCACTTT. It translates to CASSSRQGAWSPLHF.

CDR3 region: CASKLTDSGNTIYF. The DNA of the CDR3 is TGTGCCAGCAAACTGACCGACTCTGGAAACACCATATATTTT. The gene calls are TRBV2 and TRBJ1-3; no definite D call. Trimming shortened V by 7 bases and J by 0 bases, and 10 bases separated the two germline ends. CDR1 is SNHLY and CDR2 is FYNNEI in the germline V gene. The CDR3 consists of 14 residues.

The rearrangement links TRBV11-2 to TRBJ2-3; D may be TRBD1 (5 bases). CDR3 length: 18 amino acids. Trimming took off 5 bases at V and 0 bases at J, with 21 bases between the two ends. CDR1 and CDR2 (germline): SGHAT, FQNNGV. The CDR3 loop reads CASSPDIPIFTSTDTQYF. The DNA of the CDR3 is TGTGCCAGCAGCCCGGACATCCCCATCTTTACTAGCACAGATACGCAGTATTTT. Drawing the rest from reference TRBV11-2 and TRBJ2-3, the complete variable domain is EAGVAQSPRYKIIEKRQSVAFWCNPISGHATLYWYQQILGQGPKLLIQFQNNGVVDDSQLPKDRFSAERLKGVDSTLKIQPAKLEDSAVYLCASSPDIPIFTSTDTQYFGPGTRLTVL.

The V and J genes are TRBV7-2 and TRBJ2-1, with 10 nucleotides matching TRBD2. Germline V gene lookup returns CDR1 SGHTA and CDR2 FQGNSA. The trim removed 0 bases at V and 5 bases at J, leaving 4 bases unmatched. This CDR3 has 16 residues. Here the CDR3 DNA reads TGTGCCAGCAGCTTAGCCGGCCTAGCGGGAGACAATGAGCAGTTCTTC. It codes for CASSLAGLAGDNEQFF.

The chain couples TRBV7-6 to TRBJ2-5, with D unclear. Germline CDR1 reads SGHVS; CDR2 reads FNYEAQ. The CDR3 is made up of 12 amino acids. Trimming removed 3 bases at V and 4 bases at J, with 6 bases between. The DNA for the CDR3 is TGTGCCAGCAGCTTCCAGATAGAGACCCAGTACTTC. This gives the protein CASSFQIETQYF.

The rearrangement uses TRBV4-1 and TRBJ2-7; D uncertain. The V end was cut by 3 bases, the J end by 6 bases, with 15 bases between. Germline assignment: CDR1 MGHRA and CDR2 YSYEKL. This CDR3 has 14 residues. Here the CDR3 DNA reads TGCGCCAGCAGCCATGGACGGTCACCTTCCGAGCAGTACTTC. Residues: CASSHGRSPSEQYF.

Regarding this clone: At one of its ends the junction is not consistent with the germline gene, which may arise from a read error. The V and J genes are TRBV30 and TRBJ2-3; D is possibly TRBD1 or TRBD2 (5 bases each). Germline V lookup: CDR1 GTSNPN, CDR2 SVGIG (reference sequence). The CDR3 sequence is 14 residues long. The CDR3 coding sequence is TGTGCCTGGAATTCCGGGGCTGGCACGGATACGCAGTATTTT. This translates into CAWNSGAGTDTQYF. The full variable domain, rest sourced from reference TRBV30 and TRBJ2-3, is SQTIHQWPATLVQPVGSPLSLECTVEGTSNPNLYWYRQAAGRGLQLLFYSVGIGQISSEVPQNLSASRPQDRQFILSSKKLLLSDSGFYLCAWNSGAGTDTQYFGPGTRLTVL.

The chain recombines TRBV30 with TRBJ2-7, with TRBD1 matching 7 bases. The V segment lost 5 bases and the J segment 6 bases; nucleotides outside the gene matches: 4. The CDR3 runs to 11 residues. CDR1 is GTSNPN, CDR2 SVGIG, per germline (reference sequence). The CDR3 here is CAWDRAGEQYF. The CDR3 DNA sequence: TGTGCCTGGGACAGGGCAGGCGAGCAGTACTTC.

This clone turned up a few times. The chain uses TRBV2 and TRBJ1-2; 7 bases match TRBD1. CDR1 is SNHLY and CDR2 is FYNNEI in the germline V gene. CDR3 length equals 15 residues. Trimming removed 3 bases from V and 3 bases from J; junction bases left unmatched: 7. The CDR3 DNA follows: TGTGCCAGCAGTGAGGACAGGTGGGATCACTATGGCTACACCTTC. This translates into CASSEDRWDHYGYTF.

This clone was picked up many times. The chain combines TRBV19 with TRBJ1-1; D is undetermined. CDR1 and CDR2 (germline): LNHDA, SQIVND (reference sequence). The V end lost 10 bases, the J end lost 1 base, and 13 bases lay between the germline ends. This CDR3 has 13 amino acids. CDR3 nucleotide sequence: TGTGCCAAGTGGCCCCGGGGGAACACTGAAGCTTTCTTT. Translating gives CAKWPRGNTEAFF.

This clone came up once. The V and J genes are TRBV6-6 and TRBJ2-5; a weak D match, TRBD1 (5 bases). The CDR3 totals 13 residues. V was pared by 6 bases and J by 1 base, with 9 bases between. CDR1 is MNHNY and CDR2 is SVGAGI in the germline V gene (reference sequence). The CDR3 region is CASSLTVQETQYF. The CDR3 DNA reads TGTGCCAGCAGCTTGACAGTCCAAGAGACCCAGTACTTC.

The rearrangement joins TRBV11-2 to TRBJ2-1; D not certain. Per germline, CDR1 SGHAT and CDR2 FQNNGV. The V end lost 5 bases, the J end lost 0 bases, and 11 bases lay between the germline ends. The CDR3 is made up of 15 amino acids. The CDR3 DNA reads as TGTGCCAGCAGCCTGGGCCTGAGCTCCTACAATGAGCAGTTCTTC. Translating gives CASSLGLSSYNEQFF.

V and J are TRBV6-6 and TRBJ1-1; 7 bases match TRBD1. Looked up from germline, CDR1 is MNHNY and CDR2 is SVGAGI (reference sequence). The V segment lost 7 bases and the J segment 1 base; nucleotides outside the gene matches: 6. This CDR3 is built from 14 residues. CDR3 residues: CASIRGQQNTEAFF. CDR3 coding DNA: TGTGCCAGCATTAGGGGACAGCAGAACACTGAAGCTTTCTTT.

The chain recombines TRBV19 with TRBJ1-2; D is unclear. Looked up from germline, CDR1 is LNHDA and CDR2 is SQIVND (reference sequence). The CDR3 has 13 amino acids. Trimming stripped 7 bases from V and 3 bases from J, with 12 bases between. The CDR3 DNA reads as TGTGCCAGTACCTACGGGGAAGACTATGGCTACACCTTC. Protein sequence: CASTYGEDYGYTF.

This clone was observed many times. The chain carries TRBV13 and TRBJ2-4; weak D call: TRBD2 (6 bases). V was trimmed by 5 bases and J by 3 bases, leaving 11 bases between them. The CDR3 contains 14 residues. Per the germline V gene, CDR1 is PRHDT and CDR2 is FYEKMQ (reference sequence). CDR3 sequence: CASSRGKVKNIQYF. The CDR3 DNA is TGTGCCAGCAGCCGCGGGAAAGTCAAAAACATTCAGTACTTC.

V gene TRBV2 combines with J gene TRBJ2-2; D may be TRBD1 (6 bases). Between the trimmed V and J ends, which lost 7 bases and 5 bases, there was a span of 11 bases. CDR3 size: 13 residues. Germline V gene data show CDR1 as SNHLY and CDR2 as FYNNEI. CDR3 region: CASNGRGTGELFF. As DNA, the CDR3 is TGTGCCAGCAACGGCAGGGGTACCGGGGAGCTGTTTTTT.

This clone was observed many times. CDR3 region: CAISEQGAYTQYF. CDR3 coding DNA: TGTGCCATCAGTGAACAGGGGGCGTATACGCAGTATTTT. The V call is TRBV10-3, the J call TRBJ2-3, with 9 bases aligning to TRBD1. Trimming took 3 bases from V and 7 from J; bases not matched to a gene: 2. CDR3 size: 13 residues. Germline CDR1 is ENHRY and CDR2 is SYGVKD.

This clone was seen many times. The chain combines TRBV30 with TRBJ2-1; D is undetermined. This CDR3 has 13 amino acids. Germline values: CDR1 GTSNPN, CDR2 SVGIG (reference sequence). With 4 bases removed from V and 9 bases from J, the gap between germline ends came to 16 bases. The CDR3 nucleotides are TGTGCCTGGACTCTAAATAATATCGGTGAGCAGTTCTTC. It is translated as CAWTLNNIGEQFF.

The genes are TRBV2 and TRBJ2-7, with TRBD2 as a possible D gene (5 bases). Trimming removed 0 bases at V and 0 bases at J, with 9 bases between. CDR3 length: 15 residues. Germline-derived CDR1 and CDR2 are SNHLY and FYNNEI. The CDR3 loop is CASSEAPGSSYEQYF. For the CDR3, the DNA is TGTGCCAGCAGTGAAGCGCCGGGGTCCTCCTACGAGCAGTACTTC.

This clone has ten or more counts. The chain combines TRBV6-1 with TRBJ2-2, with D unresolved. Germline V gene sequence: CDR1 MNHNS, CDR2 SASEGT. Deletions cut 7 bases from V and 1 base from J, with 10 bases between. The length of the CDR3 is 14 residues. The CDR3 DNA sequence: TGTGCCAGCACTCACGGAATGAACACCGGGGAGCTGTTTTTT. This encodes CASTHGMNTGELFF.

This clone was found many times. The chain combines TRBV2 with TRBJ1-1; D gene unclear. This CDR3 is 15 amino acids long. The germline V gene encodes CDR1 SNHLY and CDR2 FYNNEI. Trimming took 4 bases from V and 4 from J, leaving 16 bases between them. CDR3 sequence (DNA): TGTGCCAGCAGTGTACCGGGATTCGAGGTCACTGAAGCTTTCTTT. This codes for CASSVPGFEVTEAFF.

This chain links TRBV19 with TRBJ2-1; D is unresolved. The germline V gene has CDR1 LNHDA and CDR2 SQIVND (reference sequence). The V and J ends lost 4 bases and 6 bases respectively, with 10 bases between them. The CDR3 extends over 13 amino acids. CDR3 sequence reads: CASSRILGNEQFF. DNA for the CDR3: TGTGCCAGTAGTAGAATCCTCGGCAATGAGCAGTTCTTC.

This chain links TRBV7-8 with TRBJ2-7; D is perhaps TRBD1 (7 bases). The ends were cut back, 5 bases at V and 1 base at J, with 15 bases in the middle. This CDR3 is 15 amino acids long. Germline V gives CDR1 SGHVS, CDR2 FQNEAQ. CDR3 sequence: CASSQQGGVSYEQYF. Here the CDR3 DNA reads TGTGCCAGCAGCCAGCAGGGGGGAGTTTCCTACGAGCAGTACTTC.

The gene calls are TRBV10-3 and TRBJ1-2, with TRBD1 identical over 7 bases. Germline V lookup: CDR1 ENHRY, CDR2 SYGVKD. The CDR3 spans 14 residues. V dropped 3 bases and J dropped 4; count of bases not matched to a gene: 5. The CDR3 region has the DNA TGTGCCATCAGTGAAACAGGACAGGCCTATGGCTACACCTTC. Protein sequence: CAISETGQAYGYTF.

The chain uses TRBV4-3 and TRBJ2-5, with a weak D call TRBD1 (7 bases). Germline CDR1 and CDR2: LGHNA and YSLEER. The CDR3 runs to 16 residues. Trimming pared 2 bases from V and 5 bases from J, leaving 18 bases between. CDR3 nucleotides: TGCGCCAGCAGCCAATCTCTGGGCAGGGGGGCGGAGACCCAGTACTTC. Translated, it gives CASSQSLGRGAETQYF.

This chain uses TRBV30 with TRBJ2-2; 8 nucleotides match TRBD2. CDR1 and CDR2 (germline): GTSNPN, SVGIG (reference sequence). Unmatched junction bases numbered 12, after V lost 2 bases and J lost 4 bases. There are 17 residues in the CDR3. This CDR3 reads CAWSLGKAGVGTGELFF. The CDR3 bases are TGTGCCTGGAGTCTCGGGAAAGCGGGAGTGGGCACCGGGGAGCTGTTTTTT.